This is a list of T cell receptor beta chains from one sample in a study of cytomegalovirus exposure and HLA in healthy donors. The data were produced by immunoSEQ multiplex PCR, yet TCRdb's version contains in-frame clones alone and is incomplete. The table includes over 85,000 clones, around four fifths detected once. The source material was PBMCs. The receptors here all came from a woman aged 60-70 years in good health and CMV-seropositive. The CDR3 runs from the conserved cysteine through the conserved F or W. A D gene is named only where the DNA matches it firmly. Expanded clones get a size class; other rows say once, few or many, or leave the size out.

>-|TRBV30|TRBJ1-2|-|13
TGTGCCCGGAGTGTAGGCAGGGCATATGGCTACACCTTC
CARSVGRAYGYTF
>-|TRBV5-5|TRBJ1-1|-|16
TGTGCCAGCAGCGCCTTGGCCCCCACAGAGAACACTGAAGCTTTCTTT
CASSALAPTENTEAFF
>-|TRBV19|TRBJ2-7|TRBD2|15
TGTGCCAGTAACTCCCGGGGACTAGGCGAGTACGAGCAGTACTTC
CASNSRGLGEYEQYF
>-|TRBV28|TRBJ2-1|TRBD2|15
TGTGCCAGCAGTTCAAGCGGGAGGGCTTACAATGAGCAGTTCTTC
CASSSSGRAYNEQFF
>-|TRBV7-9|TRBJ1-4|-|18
TGTTCCAGCAGCTTAGTGTCTTCGGGACTGAGGGCTTATGAAAAACTGTTTTTT
CSSSLVSSGLRAYEKLFF
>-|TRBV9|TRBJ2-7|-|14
TGTGCCAGCAGCGATCAGATACAGGGCTACGAGCAGTACTTC
CASSDQIQGYEQYF
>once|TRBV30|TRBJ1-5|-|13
TGTGCCTGGAGTGTGCAGGCCAATCAGCCCCAGCATTTT
CAWSVQANQPQHF
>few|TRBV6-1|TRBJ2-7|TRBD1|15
TGTGCCAGCAGCTCCGGACGAACAGGGGGTTACGAGCAGTACTTC
CASSSGRTGGYEQYF
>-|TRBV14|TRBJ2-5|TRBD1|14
TGTGCCAGCAGCCACCCGGACAGGAAAGAGACCCAGTACTTC
CASSHPDRKETQYF
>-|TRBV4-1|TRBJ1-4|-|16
TGCGCCAGCAGCCCGGCCATCGGGGCAACTAATGAAAAACTGTTTTTT
CASSPAIGATNEKLFF
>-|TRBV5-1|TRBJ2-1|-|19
TGCGCCAGCAGCTTGGTGAACTCGGGAGGGGGCCTCAGGTACAATGAGCAGTTCTTC
CASSLVNSGGGLRYNEQFF
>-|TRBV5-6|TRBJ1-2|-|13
TGTGCCAGCAACACCCTGGCGGTTAGGGGCTACACCTTC
CASNTLAVRGYTF
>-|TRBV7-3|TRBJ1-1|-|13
TGTGCCAGCAGCTCCAGAGAGGGCACTGAAGCTTTCTTT
CASSSREGTEAFF
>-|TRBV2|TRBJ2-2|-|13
TGTGCCAGCAGTGAGGAGCTGGACGGGGAGCTGTTTTTT
CASSEELDGELFF
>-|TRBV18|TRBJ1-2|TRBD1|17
TGTGCCAGCTCCTCTCAGGGGGGACAGGCAAACCCTTATGGCTACACCTTC
CASSSQGGQANPYGYTF
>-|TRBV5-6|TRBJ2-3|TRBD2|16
TGTGCCAGCAGTGGCGGACTAGCGGGAGCAGCAGATACGCAGTATTTT
CASSGGLAGAADTQYF
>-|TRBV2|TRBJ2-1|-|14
TGTGCCAGCCCCGGCGCGGCCGAGGTGGGTGAGCAGTTCTTC
CASPGAAEVGEQFF
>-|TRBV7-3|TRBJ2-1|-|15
TGTGCCAGCAGCTTAGGATCTAGTCGCGTAGATGAGCAGTTCTTC
CASSLGSSRVDEQFF
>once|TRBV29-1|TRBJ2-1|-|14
TGCAGCGTTGGCGCAATCACCTCCTACAATGAGCAGTTCTTC
CSVGAITSYNEQFF
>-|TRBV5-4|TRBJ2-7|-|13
TGTGCCAGCAGCACCGCGGGGTATTACGAGCAGTACTTC
CASSTAGYYEQYF
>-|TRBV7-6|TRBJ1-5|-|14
TGTGCCAGCAGCTTAGATCAGGGTGGACAGCCCCAGCATTTT
CASSLDQGGQPQHF
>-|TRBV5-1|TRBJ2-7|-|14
TGCGCCAGCAGTTTCGGGGGAAGGGGCGACGAGCAGTACTTC
CASSFGGRGDEQYF
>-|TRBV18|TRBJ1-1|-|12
TGTGCCAGCTCAACAGGGACCACTGAAGCTTTCTTT
CASSTGTTEAFF
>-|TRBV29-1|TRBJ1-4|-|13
TGCAGCGTTGAAGAGTCAGGCAATGAAAAACTGTTTTTT
CSVEESGNEKLFF
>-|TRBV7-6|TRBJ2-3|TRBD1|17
TGTGCCAGCAGCTTAGACCCGGGACAGGGGGTCACAGATACGCAGTATTTT
CASSLDPGQGVTDTQYF
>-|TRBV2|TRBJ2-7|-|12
TGTGCCAGCAGTGGGAGACGCTACGAGCAGTACTTC
CASSGRRYEQYF
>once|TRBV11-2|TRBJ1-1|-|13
TGTGCCAGCAGCTTAGACCTCGACACTGAAGCTTTCTTT
CASSLDLDTEAFF
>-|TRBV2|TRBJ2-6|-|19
TGTGCCAGCAGTCCAGGGTGGGGTCAGGGGTCCTCTGGGGCCAACGTCCTGACTTTC
CASSPGWGQGSSGANVLTF
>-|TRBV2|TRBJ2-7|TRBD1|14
TGTGCCAGCAATAAGGACAGGGGGGCGGACGAGCAGTACTTC
CASNKDRGADEQYF
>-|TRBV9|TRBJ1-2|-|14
TGTGCCAGCAGCGTAGGATCGGGGAACTATGGCTACACCTTC
CASSVGSGNYGYTF
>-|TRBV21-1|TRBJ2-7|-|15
TGTGCCAGCAGCAAAGACCACAGGGGATTCCACGAGCAGTACTTC
CASSKDHRGFHEQYF
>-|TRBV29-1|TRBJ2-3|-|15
TGCAGCTCGGCGGGTGGGGGCGGCGGCACAGATACGCAGTATTTT
CSSAGGGGGTDTQYF
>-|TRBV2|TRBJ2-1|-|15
TGTGCCAGCGGGAGGTCGGCGGGACGGGGCAATGAGCAGTTCTTC
CASGRSAGRGNEQFF
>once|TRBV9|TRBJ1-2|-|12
TGTGCCAGCAGCGCACAGAGTGGCGGCTACACCTTC
CASSAQSGGYTF
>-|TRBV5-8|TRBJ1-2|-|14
TGTGCCAGCAGCTTGGCCGAGGGGGTTTTCGGCTACACCTTC
CASSLAEGVFGYTF
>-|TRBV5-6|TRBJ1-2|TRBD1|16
TGTGCCAGCACCGCGGGCGGGACAGGGGAGGCCTATGGCTACACCTTC
CASTAGGTGEAYGYTF
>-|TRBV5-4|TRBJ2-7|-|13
TGTGCCAGCAGCTTGGGGACAGCCGACGAGCAGTACTTC
CASSLGTADEQYF
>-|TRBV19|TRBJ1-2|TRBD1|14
TGTGCCAGTATCTCCCGGGACAGCTTCTATGGCTACACCTTC
CASISRDSFYGYTF
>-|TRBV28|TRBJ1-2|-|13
TGTGCCAGCAGTTTCCGAGGGCTTCGTGGCTACACCTTC
CASSFRGLRGYTF
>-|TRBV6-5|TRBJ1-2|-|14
TGTGCCAGCAGTTACTCAGACAAGAACTATGGCTACACCTTC
CASSYSDKNYGYTF
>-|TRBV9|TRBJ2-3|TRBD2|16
TGTGCCAGCAGCGTACATCCGGGGGGAACTTCAGATACGCAGTATTTT
CASSVHPGGTSDTQYF
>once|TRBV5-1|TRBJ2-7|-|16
TGCGCCAGCAGCCCCGTGACAGATCTACTCTCCTACGAGCAGTACTTC
CASSPVTDLLSYEQYF
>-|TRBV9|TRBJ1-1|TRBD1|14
TGTGCCAGCAGCCACGGACAGGGTAATAATGAAGCTTTCTTT
CASSHGQGNNEAFF
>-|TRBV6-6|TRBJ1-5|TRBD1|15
TGTGCCAGCAGGATGGCGGGACAGGGCAATCAGCCCCAGCATTTT
CASRMAGQGNQPQHF
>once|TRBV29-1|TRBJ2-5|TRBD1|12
TGCAGCGTGCGGACAGGGGAAGAGACCCAGTACTTC
CSVRTGEETQYF
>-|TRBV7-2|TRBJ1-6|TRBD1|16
TGTGCCAGCAGCCCCCGGGACAGCGCTTTGGGTTCACCCCTCCACTTT
CASSPRDSALGSPLHF
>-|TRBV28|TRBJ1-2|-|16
TGTGCCAGCAGTCCTGGGAGCGCGGGGATCCTCTATGGCTACACCTTC
CASSPGSAGILYGYTF
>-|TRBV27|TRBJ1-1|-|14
TGTGCCAGCAGCTCTCCACGGGGGAGTACTGAAGCTTTCTTT
CASSSPRGSTEAFF
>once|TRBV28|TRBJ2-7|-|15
TGTGCCAGCAGTGAATTAGGCGGCAGCTCCTACGAGCAGTACTTC
CASSELGGSSYEQYF
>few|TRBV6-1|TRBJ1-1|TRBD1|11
TGTGCCAGCAAACGACAGGGTGAAGCTTTCTTT
CASKRQGEAFF
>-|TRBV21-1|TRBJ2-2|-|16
TGTGCCAGCAGCAACCCCCGGCGGTCGAACACCGGGGAGCTGTTTTTT
CASSNPRRSNTGELFF
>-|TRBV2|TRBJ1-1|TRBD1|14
TGTGCCAGCAGTAACAGGGGCCTGAACACTGAAGCTTTCTTT
CASSNRGLNTEAFF
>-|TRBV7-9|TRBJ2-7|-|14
TGTGCCAGCAGCTTCTCGGTCTTAGACTACGAGCAGTACTTC
CASSFSVLDYEQYF
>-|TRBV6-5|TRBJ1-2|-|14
TGTGCCAGCAGTCACTCAGGGGCCTTTATTGGCTACACCTTC
CASSHSGAFIGYTF
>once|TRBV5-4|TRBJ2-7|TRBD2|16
TGTGCCAGCAGCCCACAACTAGCGGGAGGGCCCTACGAGCAGTACTTC
CASSPQLAGGPYEQYF